The 19 T cell receptor beta chains reported below all come from one sample, sequenced in a study of blood T cells in healthy people across ages. Combining a sample-barcoded 5' primer with a J-beta primer mix, a second PCR ran for roughly 7 to 11 cycles. In TCRdb, the 5' RACE reads were re-called with MiXCR into one record per CDR3 protein. In the table there are over 500,000 distinct CDR3 sequences, around a quarter of which are singletons. These data are also associated with another study on T cells of mothers and their children.

Sequenced input: blood. These receptors were taken from a boy between 2 and 10 years old in good health.

As to this clonotype: The conserved final phenylalanine or tryptophan is absent from the CDR3, which likely points to a read error. The rearrangement joins TRBV7-2 to TRBJ2-4, with TRBD1 matching over 9 bases. V was clipped by 1 base and J by 4 bases; unmatched bases: 2. Germline-derived CDR1 and CDR2 are SGHTA and FQGNSA. The CDR3 covers 15 residues. CDR3 nucleotide sequence: TGTGCCAGCAGCTTAGGGGGACAGGGAAAAAACATTCAGTACCTC. Translated: CASSLGGQGKNIQYL.

The rearrangement uses TRBV27 and TRBJ2-1, with 7 bases fitting TRBD2. CDR1 is MNHEY and CDR2 is SMNVEV in the germline V gene (reference sequence). The trim removed 8 bases at V and 6 bases at J, leaving 10 bases unmatched. The CDR3 is 14 amino acids. DNA of the CDR3: TGTGCCAGCGGGGGGGGAGAGGGAGTCAATGAGCAGTTCTTC. Amino acids: CASGGGEGVNEQFF.

V and J are TRBV7-2 and TRBJ2-1; D not certain. The CDR3 is made up of 15 amino acids. Germline values: CDR1 SGHTA, CDR2 FQGNSA. The germline V and J ends were trimmed by 2 bases and 4 bases, with 12 bases remaining between them. Here the CDR3 DNA reads TGTGCCAGCAGCTTAAAGTCTAGTACGTACAATGAGCAGTTCTTC. Translated, it gives CASSLKSSTYNEQFF.

The chain uses TRBV30 and TRBJ1-1; 9 positions agree with TRBD1. The CDR3 sequence is 18 residues long. Germline V gene sequence: CDR1 GTSNPN, CDR2 SVGIG (reference sequence). V was pared by 2 bases and J by 5 bases, with 18 bases of the junction left unmatched. CDR3 nucleotide sequence: TGTGCCTGGAGTCCACTCCTATCGACAGGGGGGAGGAGTACTGAAGCTTTCTTT. Translating gives CAWSPLLSTGGRSTEAFF.

This rearrangement joins TRBV29-1 to TRBJ2-1; perhaps TRBD2 as D (6 bases). Germline V gene sequence: CDR1 SQVTM, CDR2 ANQGSEA. V shed 7 bases and J shed 2 bases, with 12 bases lying between them. CDR3 length equals 13 residues. The CDR3 coding sequence is TGCAGCGGAACTCGGGAGCCCTACAATGAGCAGTTCTTC. Translating gives CSGTREPYNEQFF.

This clonotype was recorded a few times. CDR3 residues: CASSWTGNSYNSPLHF. The CDR3 DNA reads TGTGCCAGCAGTTGGACAGGGAACTCCTATAATTCACCCCTCCACTTT. The chain recombines TRBV7-9 with TRBJ1-6; 8 positions match TRBD1. V dropped 6 bases and J dropped 0; count of bases not matched to a gene: 4. Germline CDR1 is SEHNR and CDR2 is FQNEAQ (reference sequence). CDR3 size: 16 residues.

This clonotype was observed a handful of times. The chain links TRBV6-5 to TRBJ1-2, with D possibly matching TRBD1 (5 bases). Germline V gives CDR1 MNHEY, CDR2 SVGAGI. The CDR3 is made up of 15 amino acids. The V end lost 6 bases, the J end lost 4 bases, and 18 bases lay between the germline ends. The chain's CDR3 is CASRLRWDGRYGYTF. In DNA, the CDR3 is TGTGCCAGCAGACTACGATGGGACGGACGCTATGGCTACACCTTC.

This clonotype was observed a handful of times. The rearrangement joins TRBV4-3 to TRBJ2-3, with 8 bases matching TRBD2. Germline loops: CDR1 LGHNA, CDR2 YSLEER. With 4 bases clipped from V and 3 bases from J, the junction kept 6 bases outside the gene matches. The CDR3 loop spans 15 amino acids. CDR3 region: CASSPLGGRTDTQYF. In DNA form, the CDR3 reads TGCGCCAGCAGCCCCCTGGGCGGGAGGACAGATACGCAGTATTTT.

This clonotype appeared a few times. The chain joins TRBV27 to TRBJ1-1; D is possibly TRBD1 (5 bases). Germline lookup yields CDR1 MNHEY and CDR2 SMNVEV (reference sequence). This CDR3 has 14 amino acids. The ends were cut back, 4 bases at V and 4 bases at J, with 13 bases in the middle. CDR3 coding DNA: TGTGCCAGCAGTTCAAGGGGTGAGAGCACTGAAGCTTTCTTT. It yields the protein CASSSRGESTEAFF.

This sequence joins TRBV20-1 and TRBJ2-5; tentatively, D is TRBD2 (6 bases). The J call may not be correct, given that the DNA end is closer to TRBJ2-1. This CDR3 has 14 amino acids. Germline V gene lookup returns CDR1 DFQATT and CDR2 SNEGSKA (reference sequence). In DNA, the CDR3 is TGCAGTGCAGCCGGGACTTCGGCTCTGGGTGAGCAGTTCTTC. Protein product: CSAAGTSALGEQFF.

Remarks on this clonotype: Its ends do not fully match the called genes, so a read error is possible. The chain links TRBV3-1 to TRBJ2-1; 11 bases fit TRBD1. The CDR3 covers 15 residues. Looked up from germline, CDR1 is LGHDT and CDR2 is YNNKEL (reference sequence). CDR3 nucleotide sequence: TGTGCCAGCGGCCAAGGGACAGGGGGATACAATGAGCAGTTCTTC. This gives the protein CASGQGTGGYNEQFF.

This chain connects TRBV12-3 or TRBV12-4 to TRBJ2-2; possibly TRBD1 for D (6 bases). Trimming shortened V by 5 bases and J by 4 bases, and 14 bases separated the two germline ends. This CDR3 has 15 amino acids. This CDR3 reads CASSPHGGPTGELFF. In nucleotides, the CDR3 is TGTGCCAGCAGTCCCCATGGGGGCCCCACCGGGGAGCTGTTTTTT.

There are a few counts of this clonotype. The chain has TRBV6-2 or TRBV6-3 and TRBJ2-4, with D possibly TRBD2 on 5 matching bases. This CDR3 is built from 12 residues. V was cut by 7 bases and J by 9 bases, with 13 bases left in between. Germline assignment: CDR1 MNHEY and CDR2 SVGEGT. CDR3 bases: TGTGCCAGCACCGGCTTGGGGAGCATTCAGTACTTC. Protein product: CASTGLGSIQYF.

This clonotype was counted a few times. This chain joins TRBV4-2 and TRBJ2-2; a possible D gene is TRBD2 (5 bases). V was pared by 1 base and J by 3 bases, with 12 bases between. CDR1 is LGHNA, CDR2 YNFKEQ, per germline. The CDR3 runs to 16 residues. The CDR3 loop reads CASSQAGSGYTGELFF. In DNA form, the CDR3 reads TGTGCCAGCAGCCAAGCCGGCAGCGGCTACACCGGGGAGCTGTTTTTT.

The gene calls are TRBV12-3 or TRBV12-4 and TRBJ1-5, with D hard to call. Trimming stripped 6 bases from V and 4 bases from J, with 16 bases between. The CDR3 consists of 15 residues. The CDR3 is CASRLNGPGNQPQHF. The CDR3 DNA sequence: TGTGCCAGCAGACTCAATGGTCCGGGAAATCAGCCCCAGCATTTT.

The genes are TRBV20-1 and TRBJ2-5, with 14 bases matching TRBD2. The CDR3 runs to 15 residues. Trimming took 1 base from V and 4 from J; bases not matched to a gene: 2. Germline V gives CDR1 DFQATT, CDR2 SNEGSKA (reference sequence). CDR3 amino acids: CSARAGLAGAETQYF. CDR3 DNA: TGCAGTGCTAGAGCGGGACTAGCGGGAGCAGAGACCCAGTACTTC.

This clonotype has more than one count but fewer than ten. The chain uses TRBV29-1 and TRBJ2-2, with D uncertain. The V gene's germline CDR1 is SQVTM and CDR2 ANQGSEA. Trimming took 3 bases from V and 0 from J, leaving 8 bases between them. The CDR3 runs to 14 residues. CDR3 nucleotides: TGCAGCGTTGAGAGCCAGGCGAACACCGGGGAGCTGTTTTTT. Protein sequence: CSVESQANTGELFF.

The chain is built from TRBV27 and TRBJ1-6; 7 bases are a match to TRBD1. The V gene's germline CDR1 is MNHEY and CDR2 SMNVEV (reference sequence). There are 15 residues in the CDR3. The trim removed 5 bases at V and 4 bases at J, leaving 5 bases unmatched. The CDR3 loop is CASSLKGAYNSPLHF. CDR3 in DNA: TGTGCCAGCAGTCTTAAGGGGGCGTATAATTCACCCCTCCACTTT.

In this sample, this clonotype turned up a few times. The rearrangement joins TRBV7-9 to TRBJ2-5, with TRBD1 matching over 7 bases. The germline CDR1 and CDR2 sequences are SEHNR and FQNEAQ (reference sequence). Trimming took 5 bases from V and 1 from J; bases not matched to a gene: 7. The CDR3 contains 15 residues. The DNA of the CDR3 is TGTGCCAGCAGCCGCGGACAGGCCTTCCAAGAGACCCAGTACTTC. This gives the protein CASSRGQAFQETQYF.